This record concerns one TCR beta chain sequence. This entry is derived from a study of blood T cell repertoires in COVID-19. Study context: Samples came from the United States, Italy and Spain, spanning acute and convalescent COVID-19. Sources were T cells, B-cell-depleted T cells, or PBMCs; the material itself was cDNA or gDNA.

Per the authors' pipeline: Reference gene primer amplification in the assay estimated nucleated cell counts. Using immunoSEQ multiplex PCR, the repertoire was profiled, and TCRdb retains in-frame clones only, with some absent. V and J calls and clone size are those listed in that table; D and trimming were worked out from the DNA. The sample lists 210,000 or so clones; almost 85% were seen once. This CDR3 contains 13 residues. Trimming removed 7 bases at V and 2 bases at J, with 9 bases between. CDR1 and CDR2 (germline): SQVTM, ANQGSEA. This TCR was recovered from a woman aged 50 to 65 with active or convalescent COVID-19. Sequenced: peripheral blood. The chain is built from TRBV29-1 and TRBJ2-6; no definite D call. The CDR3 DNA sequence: TGCAGCGGTGTTCTCCCTGGGGCCAACGTCCTGACTTTC. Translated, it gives CSGVLPGANVLTF.